This entry lists 20 T cell receptor beta chains sequenced from one sample in a study of blood T cell repertoires in COVID-19. Profiled with immunoSEQ multiplex PCR; TCRdb holds only in-frame clones, not every one. The data hold about 98,000 clones, with more than 90% observed a single time. The sample comprised peripheral blood. All receptors derive from a woman aged 50 to 65 with COVID-19, enrolled during active disease.

The gene calls are TRBV29-1 and TRBJ1-6; 8 nucleotides align to TRBD1. Germline V gene lookup returns CDR1 SQVTM and CDR2 ANQGSEA. The CDR3 runs 15 residues. V shed 3 bases and J 8 bases; nucleotides not matched to a gene: 9. CDR3 amino acids: CSVDLDRGIDSPLHF. CDR3 DNA: TGCAGCGTTGATTTAGACAGGGGAATTGATTCACCCCTCCACTTT.

The rearrangement joins TRBV5-1 to TRBJ1-1, with TRBD1 matching 9 bases. The CDR3 runs to 14 residues. V shed 3 bases and J 4 bases; nucleotides not matched to a gene: 4. Germline CDR1 is SGHRS and CDR2 is YFSETQ. CDR3 coding DNA: TGCGCCAGCAGCTGGACAGGGGTATCCACTGAAGCTTTCTTT. Translation gives CASSWTGVSTEAFF. The full variable domain, rest sourced from reference TRBV5-1 and TRBJ1-1, is KAGVTQTPRYLIKTRGQQVTLSCSPISGHRSVSWYQQTPGQGLQFLFEYFSETQRNKGNFPGRFSGRQFSNSRSEMNVSTLELGDSALYLCASSWTGVSTEAFFGQGTRLTVV.

This rearrangement joins TRBV10-2 to TRBJ2-1; tentatively, D is TRBD1 (5 bases). Germline V lookup: CDR1 WSHSY, CDR2 SAAADI. V was shortened by 3 bases and J by 4 bases, with 16 bases between the two germline ends. The CDR3 covers 16 residues. The CDR3 nucleotides read TGCGCCAGCAGTGAAGATATCAGGGCTTATTACAATGAGCAGTTCTTC. Its translation is CASSEDIRAYYNEQFF.

This sequence joins TRBV9 and TRBJ2-3; maybe TRBD1 (6 bases). This CDR3 has 15 amino acids. Germline V gene data show CDR1 as SGDLS and CDR2 as YYNGEE. V was trimmed by 0 bases and J by 6 bases, leaving 14 bases between them. The CDR3 bases are TGTGCCAGCAGCGTAGCCCATGGGGGCGGTGATACGCAGTATTTT. It is translated as CASSVAHGGGDTQYF.

This chain joins TRBV5-6 and TRBJ1-4; a weak D match, TRBD1 (5 bases). Germline CDR1 SGHDT, CDR2 YYEEEE. CDR3 length equals 14 residues. Trimming pared 2 bases from V and 4 bases from J, leaving 9 bases between. DNA of the CDR3: TGTGCCAGCAGCTTTAAGGGGTATAATGAAAAACTGTTTTTT. This gives the protein CASSFKGYNEKLFF.

V gene TRBV27 combines with J gene TRBJ2-1, with D possibly matching TRBD2 (5 bases). Trimming left V 3 bases short and J 9 bases short, with 12 bases between. CDR1 is MNHEY, CDR2 SMNVEV, per germline (reference sequence). CDR3 length equals 13 residues. The CDR3, as DNA: TGTGCCAGCAGTTTCTTCGGGGTTGGTGAGCAGTTCTTC. This encodes CASSFFGVGEQFF.

This chain joins TRBV19 and TRBJ1-4; no clear D. Looked up from germline, CDR1 is LNHDA and CDR2 is SQIVND (reference sequence). The length of the CDR3 is 15 residues. V gave up 6 bases and J gave up 0 bases, with 11 bases separating them. As DNA, the CDR3 is TGTGCCAGTAGGGGCGGGTCTGCAACTAATGAAAAACTGTTTTTT. It is translated as CASRGGSATNEKLFF.

The chain employs TRBV25-1 and TRBJ1-2, with TRBD1 identical over 9 bases. The CDR3 extends over 13 amino acids. The V and J ends lost 4 bases and 7 bases, in that order; junction bases with no gene match: 4. Looked up from germline, CDR1 is MGHDK and CDR2 is SYGVNS. CDR3 bases: TGTGCCAGCAGTGTACAGGGGGCATTTGGCTACACCTTC. Protein product: CASSVQGAFGYTF.

V and J are TRBV7-8 and TRBJ1-1, with D perhaps TRBD1 (6 bases). This CDR3 has 17 residues. V was cut by 2 bases and J by 1 base, with 17 bases left in between. CDR1 SGHVS and CDR2 FQNEAQ come from the germline V gene. The CDR3 DNA sequence: TGTGCCAGCAGCTTACTACAGGGTGAGGGATGGAACACTGAAGCTTTCTTT. This sequence encodes CASSLLQGEGWNTEAFF.

This sequence joins TRBV6-4 and TRBJ2-1, with TRBD1 matching 9 bases. V lost 6 bases to trimming and J lost 1 base; unmatched junction nucleotides: 13. The CDR3 extends over 18 amino acids. CDR1 and CDR2 from the germline V gene are MRHNA and SNTAGT. CDR3 residues: CASREAGQGIYSYNEQFF. DNA of the CDR3: TGTGCCAGCAGGGAGGCGGGACAGGGAATTTATTCCTACAATGAGCAGTTCTTC.

The chain couples TRBV30 to TRBJ1-1, with 7 bases aligning to TRBD1. The ends lost 5 bases at V and 4 bases at J; junction bases unmatched: 7. Per the germline V gene, CDR1 is GTSNPN and CDR2 is SVGIG (reference sequence). The CDR3 spans 13 residues. For the CDR3, the DNA is TGTGCCTGGGGGAACAGGGGACCCACTGAAGCTTTCTTT. Its translation is CAWGNRGPTEAFF.

This clone was counted once. The genes are TRBV6-1 and TRBJ2-3; tentative D call: TRBD2 (5 bases). The germline V gene has CDR1 MNHNS and CDR2 SASEGT. The ends were cut back, 2 bases at V and 0 bases at J, with 18 bases in the middle. There are 18 residues in the CDR3. CDR3 DNA sequence: TGTGCCAGCAGTGAAAGAAGTGGAGGAATTGGGAGCACAGATACGCAGTATTTT. Translating gives CASSERSGGIGSTDTQYF.

The rearrangement links TRBV7-2 to TRBJ1-4, with TRBD1 as a possible D gene (5 bases). The CDR3 consists of 16 residues. Germline CDR1 is SGHTA and CDR2 is FQGNSA. Trimming took 2 bases from V and 8 from J, leaving 18 bases between them. The DNA of the CDR3 is TGTGCCAGCAGCTTATTTCGGGATCTGCGGGACGAAAAACTGTTTTTT. Protein: CASSLFRDLRDEKLFF.

V and J are TRBV4-1 and TRBJ1-1; a weak D match, TRBD1 (6 bases). The CDR3 sequence is 15 residues long. The germline V gene encodes CDR1 MGHRA and CDR2 YSYEKL. V was shortened by 1 base and J by 2 bases, with 11 bases between the two germline ends. CDR3 sequence (DNA): TGCGCCAGCAGCCAAGTGGGACACAGTAACACTGAAGCTTTCTTT. Translated: CASSQVGHSNTEAFF.

This chain links TRBV19 with TRBJ2-7, with 9 bases identical to TRBD1. This CDR3 has 16 amino acids. Unmatched junction bases numbered 14, after V lost 5 bases and J lost 6 bases. Germline V lookup: CDR1 LNHDA, CDR2 SQIVND (reference sequence). In DNA form, the CDR3 reads TGTGCCAGTAGTTTCCGGGCCGGGACAGGGCCCACCGAGCAGTACTTC. It codes for CASSFRAGTGPTEQYF.

The rearrangement uses TRBV7-2 and TRBJ1-2; TRBD1 matches at 7 bases. Germline V gene sequence: CDR1 SGHTA, CDR2 FQGNSA. The CDR3 is 17 amino acids. V shed 4 bases and J 0 bases; nucleotides not matched to a gene: 11. DNA for the CDR3: TGTGCCAGCAGCTCGGGGACAGCGATCAATCCTAACTATGGCTACACCTTC. Protein sequence: CASSSGTAINPNYGYTF.

This chain links TRBV5-6 with TRBJ2-1, with D hard to call. Trimming took 0 bases from V and 1 from J, leaving 8 bases between them. This CDR3 has 15 residues. From germline, CDR1 is SGHDT and CDR2 YYEEEE. CDR3 amino acids: CASSLAARSYNEQFF. The CDR3 nucleotides read TGTGCCAGCAGCTTGGCCGCTCGGTCCTACAATGAGCAGTTCTTC.

V usage is TRBV5-6 and J usage is TRBJ2-4; TRBD1 is a possible D gene (5 bases). The CDR3 contains 15 residues. Germline CDR1 is SGHDT and CDR2 is YYEEEE. Deletions cut 4 bases from V and 0 bases from J, with 11 bases between. CDR3 residues: CASSLVGAAKNIQYF. The DNA of the CDR3 is TGTGCCAGCAGCCTGGTTGGGGCAGCCAAAAACATTCAGTACTTC.

The J gene is TRBJ1-6, the V gene TRBV5-1; D possibly corresponds to TRBD1 (5 bases). Trimming took 4 bases from V and 8 from J, leaving 13 bases between them. From germline, CDR1 is SGHRS and CDR2 YFSETQ. The CDR3 spans 14 residues. This chain's CDR3 is CASSPTGGDSPLHF. CDR3 nucleotides: TGCGCCAGCAGCCCCACGGGGGGGGATTCACCCCTCCACTTT. The variable domain in full, with the rest retrieved from reference TRBV5-1 and TRBJ1-6, is KAGVTQTPRYLIKTRGQQVTLSCSPISGHRSVSWYQQTPGQGLQFLFEYFSETQRNKGNFPGRFSGRQFSNSRSEMNVSTLELGDSALYLCASSPTGGDSPLHFGNGTRLTVT.

The V gene is TRBV14, the J gene TRBJ2-7; D gene ambiguous. V was clipped by 0 bases and J by 0 bases, with 6 bases between them. This CDR3 is 14 amino acids long. Germline CDR1 reads SGHDN; CDR2 reads FVKESK. The CDR3 loop reads CASSQDHSSYEQYF. The CDR3 DNA sequence: TGTGCCAGCAGCCAAGACCACAGCTCCTACGAGCAGTACTTC. The whole variable domain, remainder taken from reference TRBV14 and TRBJ2-7, is EAGVTQFPSHSVIEKGQTVTLRCDPISGHDNLYWYRRVMGKEIKFLLHFVKESKQDESGMPNNRFLAERTGGTYSTLKVQPAELEDSGVYFCASSQDHSSYEQYFGPGTRLTVT.